The sequence of this T cell receptor beta chain was determined in a study of Graves' ophthalmopathy and Graves' hyperthyroidism. CDR3 regions of TCR beta were amplified from RNA transcripts. After a first-round RT-PCR with HTBI primers, a second-round multiplex PCR was run. Via MiXCR, TCRdb re-called the multiplex PCR reads, giving one row per CDR3 protein. Of a few hundred thousand distinct CDR3 sequences listed, about 16% are singletons. Germline CDR1 and CDR2: SGDLS and YYNGEE. J was trimmed by 4 bases and V by 4 bases; bases with no gene match: 9. The CDR3 is 15 amino acids. The PBMC fraction was derived from 10 ml of fresh peripheral blood.

The chain combines TRBV9 with TRBJ2-5; 8 bases are a match to TRBD1. The specimen sequenced was peripheral blood. This receptor was taken from a woman aged 18-30 years with stable Graves' hyperthyroidism. The CDR3 nucleotides are TGTGCCAGCAGCACGGAGGGGACAGGAGGAGAGACCCAGTACTTC. It codes for CASSTEGTGGETQYF.